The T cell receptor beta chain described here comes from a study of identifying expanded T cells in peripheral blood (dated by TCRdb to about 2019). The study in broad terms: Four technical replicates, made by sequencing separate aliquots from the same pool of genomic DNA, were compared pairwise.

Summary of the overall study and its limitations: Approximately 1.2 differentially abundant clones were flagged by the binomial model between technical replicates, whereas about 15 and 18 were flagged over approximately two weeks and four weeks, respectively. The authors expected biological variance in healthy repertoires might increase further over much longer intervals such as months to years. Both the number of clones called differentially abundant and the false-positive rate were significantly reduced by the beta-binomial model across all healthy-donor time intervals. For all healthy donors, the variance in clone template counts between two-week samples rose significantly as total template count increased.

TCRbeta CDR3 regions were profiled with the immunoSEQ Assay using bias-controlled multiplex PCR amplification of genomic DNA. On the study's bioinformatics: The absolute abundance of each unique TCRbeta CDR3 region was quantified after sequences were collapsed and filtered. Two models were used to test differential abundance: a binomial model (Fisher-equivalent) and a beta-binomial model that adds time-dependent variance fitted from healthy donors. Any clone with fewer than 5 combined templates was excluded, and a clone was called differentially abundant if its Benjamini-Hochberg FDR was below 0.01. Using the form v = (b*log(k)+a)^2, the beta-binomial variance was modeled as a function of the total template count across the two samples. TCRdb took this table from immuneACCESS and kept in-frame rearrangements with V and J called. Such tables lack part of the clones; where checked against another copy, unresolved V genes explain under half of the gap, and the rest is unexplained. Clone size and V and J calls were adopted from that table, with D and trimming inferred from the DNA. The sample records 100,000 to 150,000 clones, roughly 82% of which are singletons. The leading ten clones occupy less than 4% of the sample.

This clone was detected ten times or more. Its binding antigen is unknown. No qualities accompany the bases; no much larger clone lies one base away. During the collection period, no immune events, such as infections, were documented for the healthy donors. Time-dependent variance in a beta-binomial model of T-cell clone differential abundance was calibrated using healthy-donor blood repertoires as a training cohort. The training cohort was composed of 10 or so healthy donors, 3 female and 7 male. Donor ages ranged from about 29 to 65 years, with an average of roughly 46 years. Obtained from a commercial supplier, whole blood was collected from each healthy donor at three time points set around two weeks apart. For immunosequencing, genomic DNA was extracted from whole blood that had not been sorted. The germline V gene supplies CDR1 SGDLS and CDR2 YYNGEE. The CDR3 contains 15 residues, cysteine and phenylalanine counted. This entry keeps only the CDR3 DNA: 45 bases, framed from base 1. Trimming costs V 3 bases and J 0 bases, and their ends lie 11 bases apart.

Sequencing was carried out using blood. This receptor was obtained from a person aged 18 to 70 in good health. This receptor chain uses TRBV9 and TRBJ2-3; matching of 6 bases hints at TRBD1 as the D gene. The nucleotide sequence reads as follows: TGTGCCAGCAGCGCCGAGGGGGACAGCACAGATACGCAGTATTTT. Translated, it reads CASSAEGDSTDTQYF.